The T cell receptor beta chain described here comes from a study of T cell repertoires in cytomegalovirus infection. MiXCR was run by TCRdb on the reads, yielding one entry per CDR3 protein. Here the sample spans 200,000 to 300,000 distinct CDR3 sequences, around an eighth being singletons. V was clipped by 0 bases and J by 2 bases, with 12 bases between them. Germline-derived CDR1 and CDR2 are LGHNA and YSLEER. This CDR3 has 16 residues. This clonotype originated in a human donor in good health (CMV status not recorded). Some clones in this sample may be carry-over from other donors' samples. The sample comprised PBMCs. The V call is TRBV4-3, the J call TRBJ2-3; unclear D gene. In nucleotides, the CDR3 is TGCGCCAGCAGCCAAGAAATCCAGCCCGTCACAGATACGCAGTATTTT. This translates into CASSQEIQPVTDTQYF.